This T cell receptor (beta chain) was retrieved from a study of T cell repertoires in cytomegalovirus infection. V was pared by 1 base and J by 0 bases, with 10 bases between. Germline V gene data show CDR1 as LGHNA and CDR2 as YSLEER. This CDR3 is built from 16 residues. In this sample, this clonotype turned up a few times. MiXCR, run by TCRdb on the reads, gives a single entry per CDR3 protein. The table records roughly 150,000 distinct CDR3 sequences, approximately 17% of them present only once. The sequence was obtained from a human donor in good health (CMV status not recorded). Some clones in this sample may be carry-over from other donors' samples. The chain has TRBV4-3 and TRBJ1-3; D gene unclear. Material: CD8+ T cells from PBMCs. The CDR3 region has the DNA TGCGCCAGCAGCCAAGGAATAGACCGCTCTGGAAACACCATATATTTT. This codes for CASSQGIDRSGNTIYF.